Following are 22 T cell receptor beta chains from one sample sequenced in a study of blood T cell repertoires in COVID-19. Sequencing used immunoSEQ multiplex PCR; TCRdb keeps in-frame clones, though not all of them. The data show 300,000 to 400,000 clones, around 88% seen once. Sample: peripheral blood. The receptors come from a woman in her sixties with COVID-19, enrolled during active disease.

This rearrangement joins TRBV3-1 (or the pseudogene TRBV3-2) to TRBJ2-1; D possibly corresponds to TRBD1 (5 bases). V dropped 1 base and J dropped 8 bases, with 15 bases sitting between them. The CDR3 is 15 residues long. Per the germline V gene, CDR1 is LGHDT and CDR2 is YNNKEL (reference sequence). DNA of the CDR3: TGTGCCAGCAGCCAAGCAGAGGCAGGGATCGATGAGCAGTTCTTC. Amino acids: CASSQAEAGIDEQFF.

The V call is TRBV9, the J call TRBJ1-2; D perhaps matches TRBD1 (5 bases). V gave up 3 bases and J gave up 6 bases, with 12 bases separating them. CDR1 SGDLS and CDR2 YYNGEE come from the germline V gene. This CDR3 region has 13 residues. The CDR3 spells CASSDGTFHGYTF. For the CDR3, the DNA is TGTGCCAGCAGCGACGGGACTTTCCATGGCTACACCTTC. The variable domain in full, with the rest retrieved from reference TRBV9 and TRBJ1-2, is DSGVTQTPKHLITATGQRVTLRCSPRSGDLSVYWYQQSLDQGLQFLIQYYNGEERAKGNILERFSAQQFPDLHSELNLSSLELGDSALYFCASSDGTFHGYTFGSGTRLTVV.

The chain uses TRBV6-5 and TRBJ2-7; a weak D match, TRBD2 (6 bases). Trimming pared 0 bases from V and 4 bases from J, leaving 16 bases between. This CDR3 is 16 amino acids long. Germline-derived CDR1 and CDR2 are MNHEY and SVGAGI. CDR3 loop: CASSYSTGTVHYEQYF. For the CDR3, the DNA is TGTGCCAGCAGTTACTCAACCGGGACTGTTCATTACGAGCAGTACTTC.

This clone was observed a handful of times. The rearrangement links TRBV27 to TRBJ2-1; D uncertain. V dropped 6 bases and J dropped 10 bases, with 16 bases sitting between them. The CDR3 runs 13 residues. From germline, CDR1 is MNHEY and CDR2 SMNVEV (reference sequence). As DNA, the CDR3 is TGTGCCAGCAGGAGCGTGCAATATCCAGAGCAGTTCTTC. This translates into CASRSVQYPEQFF.

This chain links TRBV3-1 (or the pseudogene TRBV3-2) with TRBJ2-1; 7 bases line up with TRBD2. Germline loops: CDR1 LGHDT, CDR2 YNNKEL (reference sequence). CDR3 length: 15 amino acids. Unmatched junction bases numbered 4, after V lost 5 bases and J lost 0 bases. CDR3 DNA: TGTGCCAGCAGCGCCCGGGGGGACTCCTACAATGAGCAGTTCTTC. Protein sequence: CASSARGDSYNEQFF.

V gene TRBV7-3 combines with J gene TRBJ2-2, with D perhaps TRBD2 (5 bases). CDR1 and CDR2 (germline): SGHTA, FQGTGA. This CDR3 contains 11 residues. V was cut by 5 bases and J by 7 bases, with 5 bases left in between. This chain's CDR3 is CASSAGGELFF. Here the CDR3 DNA reads TGTGCCAGCAGCGCGGGCGGGGAGCTGTTTTTT.

As regards this clone: In the same sample, other DNA sequences code for this CDR3. The chain is built from TRBV5-1 and TRBJ1-3; TRBD1 aligns across 7 bases. Germline assignment: CDR1 SGHRS and CDR2 YFSETQ. The CDR3 consists of 14 residues. With V trimmed by 2 bases and J by 4 bases, 3 bases remained unmatched. The CDR3 DNA is TGCGCCAGCAGCTTTACAGGGGTCGGAAACACCATATATTTT. Its protein product is CASSFTGVGNTIYF.

V is TRBV6-6 and J is TRBJ2-7; 8 bases are shared with TRBD2. The CDR3 covers 12 residues. Germline-derived CDR1 and CDR2 are MNHNY and SVGAGI (reference sequence). The ends lost 6 bases at V and 9 bases at J; junction bases unmatched: 7. In DNA form, the CDR3 reads TGTGCCAGCAGCCCGGGGGGGATCGGGCAGTACTTC. Encoded protein: CASSPGGIGQYF.

The rearrangement links TRBV24-1 to TRBJ2-1, with 8 bases that match TRBD1. The germline V gene encodes CDR1 KGHDR and CDR2 SFDVKD. V lost 4 bases and J lost 8; bases outside the gene matches: 9. This CDR3 has 15 residues. The CDR3 nucleotides are TGTGCCACCAGTGACTCGACAGGGGCGAGCGATGAGCAGTTCTTC. Amino acids: CATSDSTGASDEQFF.

This clone was observed a few times. This sequence joins TRBV18 and TRBJ1-1, with D unresolved. With 3 bases removed from V and 2 bases from J, the gap between germline ends came to 10 bases. The CDR3 runs 14 residues. Germline V gene lookup returns CDR1 KGHSH and CDR2 LQKENI. DNA for the CDR3: TGTGCCAGCTCACCGTCCTCGACAAACACTGAAGCTTTCTTT. Its protein product is CASSPSSTNTEAFF.

This clone appeared once. The chain recombines TRBV30 with TRBJ1-2; 7 bases line up with TRBD1. CDR3 size: 15 residues. The trim removed 7 bases at V and 3 bases at J, leaving 14 bases unmatched. Germline V gene data show CDR1 as GTSNPN and CDR2 as SVGIG (reference sequence). The chain's CDR3 is CALTDRAGPDYGYTF. The CDR3 DNA is TGTGCCTTGACAGACAGGGCCGGCCCCGACTATGGCTACACCTTC.

The genes are TRBV6-5 and TRBJ1-4; D ambiguous. This CDR3 has 13 amino acids. Germline V CDR1 and CDR2: MNHEY, SVGAGI. Trimming pared 0 bases from V and 6 bases from J, leaving 5 bases between. The CDR3 protein is CASSYSGYEKLFF. The CDR3 bases are TGTGCCAGCAGTTACTCCGGTTATGAAAAACTGTTTTTT.

V and J are TRBV5-8 and TRBJ1-5; D remains unclear. V lost 0 bases, J lost 4 bases, and 5 bases lay in between. The CDR3 consists of 13 residues. Germline CDR1 reads SGHTS; CDR2 reads YDEGEE. The CDR3 coding sequence is TGTGCCAGCAGCTTGGGGGCTAATCAGCCCCAGCATTTT. It yields the protein CASSLGANQPQHF. Drawing the rest from reference TRBV5-8 and TRBJ1-5, the complete variable domain is EAGVTQSPTHLIKTRGQQATLRCSPISGHTSVYWYQQALGLGLQFLLWYDEGEERNRGNFPPRFSGRQFPNYSSELNVNALELEDSALYLCASSLGANQPQHFGDGTRLSIL.

This sequence joins TRBV30 and TRBJ1-2, with D uncertain. The germline V gene encodes CDR1 GTSNPN and CDR2 SVGIG (reference sequence). This CDR3 is 11 amino acids long. Trimming stripped 7 bases from V and 7 bases from J, with 13 bases between. CDR3: CAFTPRGGYTF. In DNA form, the CDR3 reads TGTGCCTTCACTCCTCGGGGTGGCTACACCTTC.

Concerning this clone itself: This same CDR3 is encoded by further DNA sequences in the sample. V is TRBV5-1 and J is TRBJ2-3; no definite D call. Germline CDR1 SGHRS, CDR2 YFSETQ. Trimming pared 0 bases from V and 3 bases from J, leaving 8 bases between. This CDR3 is 14 amino acids long. The CDR3 sequence: CASSLATSTDTQYF. DNA for the CDR3: TGCGCCAGCAGCTTGGCGACATCGACAGATACGCAGTATTTT.

The DNA for the CDR3 is TGTGCCAGCAGCGACTCTGAGATGAGCTCCTATAATTCACCCCTCCACTTT. Its protein product is CASSDSEMSSYNSPLHF. V and J are TRBV9 and TRBJ1-6; D is ambiguous. CDR1 is SGDLS and CDR2 is YYNGEE in the germline V gene. Trimming pared 3 bases from V and 0 bases from J, leaving 13 bases between. The CDR3 is 17 amino acids. Combining the CDR3 with reference TRBV9 and TRBJ1-6 gives the whole variable domain DSGVTQTPKHLITATGQRVTLRCSPRSGDLSVYWYQQSLDQGLQFLIQYYNGEERAKGNILERFSAQQFPDLHSELNLSSLELGDSALYFCASSDSEMSSYNSPLHFGNGTRLTVT.

The rearrangement links TRBV7-8 to TRBJ1-2, with 9 nucleotides matching TRBD1. The CDR3 spans 14 residues. The germline CDR1 and CDR2 sequences are SGHVS and FQNEAQ. After removal of 1 base from V and 8 bases from J, the junction contained 5 bases not matched to a gene. Here the CDR3 DNA reads TGTGCCAGCAGCTTAGATACAGGGGGCGACGGCTACACCTTC. The encoded protein is CASSLDTGGDGYTF.

The chain is built from TRBV7-9 and TRBJ1-2; 7 bases are a match to TRBD1. The CDR3 sequence is 13 residues long. CDR1 and CDR2 (germline): SEHNR, FQNEAQ (reference sequence). V shed 5 bases, J shed 11 bases, and the junction held 11 bases outside the gene matches. CDR3 loop: CASSHRDSNFYTF. CDR3 bases: TGTGCCAGCAGCCACAGGGACAGCAATTTTTACACCTTC.

This clone appeared once. This sequence joins TRBV9 and TRBJ1-1; 7 bases are a match to TRBD1. CDR1 and CDR2 (germline): SGDLS, YYNGEE. J gave up 0 bases and V 3 bases, and 8 bases lay outside the gene matches. CDR3 length: 16 amino acids. The CDR3 nucleotides are TGTGCCAGCAGCGCGGAGACAACAGGGGTGAACACTGAAGCTTTCTTT. Its translation is CASSAETTGVNTEAFF.

The V and J genes are TRBV30 and TRBJ1-2, with a possible D match to TRBD1 (5 bases). This CDR3 is built from 13 residues. Per germline, CDR1 GTSNPN and CDR2 SVGIG (reference sequence). Trimming shortened V by 2 bases and J by 8 bases, and 15 bases separated the two germline ends. CDR3 region: CAWSFGGGPGYTF. The CDR3 nucleotides read TGTGCCTGGAGTTTTGGGGGGGGACCCGGCTACACCTTC.

The chain joins TRBV30 to TRBJ1-5; TRBD1 agrees at 8 bases. The CDR3 runs to 15 residues. The V and J ends lost 3 bases and 1 base, in that order; junction bases with no gene match: 5. CDR1 and CDR2 from the germline V gene are GTSNPN and SVGIG (reference sequence). The CDR3 nucleotides read TGTGCCTGGAGCGTTTCAGGGGGCAGCAATCAGCCCCAGCATTTT. It encodes CAWSVSGGSNQPQHF.

V is TRBV28 and J is TRBJ1-4; 9 nucleotides match TRBD1. The V gene's germline CDR1 is MDHEN and CDR2 SYDVKM. CDR3 length: 15 amino acids. V was pared by 3 bases and J by 8 bases, with 7 bases of the junction left unmatched. As DNA, the CDR3 is TGTGCCAGCAGTTTCACCGGGACAGGGAGAGAAAAACTGTTTTTT. Its translation is CASSFTGTGREKLFF.